The rows below give T cell receptor beta chains drawn from one sample of a study of blood T cell repertoires in COVID-19. Produced via immunoSEQ multiplex PCR; TCRdb's table is partial and in-frame only. The data show about 260,000 clones, just under 90% seen once. Sequencing was performed on PBMCs or T cells enriched from blood (not recorded which). These TCRs come from a woman in her 30s with acute COVID-19. Each CDR3 is given with its conserved first and last residue. The order of the fields is clone size, D gene, J gene, V gene, CDR3 protein, CDR3 DNA. A D gene is named only where the DNA matches it firmly. Clone sizes are given selectively: once, few, many, or a class where the clone is expanded.

- - TRBJ1-3 TRBV30 CAWTEGGETIYF TGTGCCTGGACGGAGGGGGGGGAAACCATATATTTT
- - TRBJ2-1 TRBV29-1 CSVEDPVDEQFF TGCAGCGTTGAAGACCCGGTCGATGAGCAGTTCTTC
- - TRBJ2-1 TRBV19 CASSIDLRGTPYNEQFF TGTGCCAGTAGTATAGATCTTCGAGGGACACCTTACAATGAGCAGTTCTTC
once TRBD2 TRBJ2-1 TRBV2 CASSGGSGYNEQFF TGTGCCAGCAGCGGGGGGAGCGGGTACAATGAGCAGTTCTTC
- TRBD2 TRBJ2-2 TRBV7-6 CASSDIAGTNTGELFF TGTGCCAGCAGCGATATAGCGGGAACGAACACCGGGGAGCTGTTTTTT
- TRBD2 TRBJ2-3 TRBV15 CATSRDLAGAGADTQYF TGTGCCACCAGCAGAGATTTGGCGGGAGCTGGCGCAGATACGCAGTATTTT
- - TRBJ2-2 TRBV7-9 CASDTLGTGELFF TGTGCCAGCGACACACTGGGTACCGGGGAGCTGTTTTTT
- - TRBJ1-3 TRBV10-3 CAISESLGRFTGNTIYF TGTGCCATCAGTGAGTCGTTGGGGAGATTCACTGGAAACACCATATATTTT
- - TRBJ1-6 TRBV4-3 CASSQDLNSPLHF TGCGCCAGCAGCCAAGATCTAAATTCACCCCTCCACTTT
- TRBD1 TRBJ2-1 TRBV27 CASSPTGTGWSNEQFF TGTGCCAGCAGTCCGACCGGGACAGGGTGGAGCAATGAGCAGTTCTTC
- - TRBJ2-7 TRBV10-2 CASRESTGLYEQYF TGCGCCAGTAGAGAATCAACAGGCCTCTACGAGCAGTACTTC
- - TRBJ1-2 TRBV14 CASSQGQPLANYGYTF TGTGCCAGCAGCCAAGGACAGCCATTAGCTAACTATGGCTACACCTTC
- TRBD1 TRBJ2-2 TRBV19 CASSPGRTGGAPGELFF TGTGCCAGTAGTCCGGGACGGACAGGGGGCGCTCCCGGGGAGCTGTTTTTT
- TRBD1 TRBJ1-1 TRBV27 CASSQIIPDRQGAQNTEAFF TGTGCCAGCAGTCAAATTATCCCCGACCGGCAGGGGGCGCAGAACACTGAAGCTTTCTTT
- TRBD2 TRBJ2-1 TRBV4-2 CASSPTLPGGLNEQFF TGTGCCAGCAGCCCCACTCTCCCGGGAGGTCTGAATGAGCAGTTCTTC
- - TRBJ1-5 TRBV6-6 CASSYLEGVGGQPQHF TGTGCCAGCAGTTACTTAGAGGGGGTCGGCGGACAGCCCCAGCATTTT
- TRBD1 TRBJ2-7 TRBV5-1 CASSLVGTGSDEQYF TGCGCCAGCAGCTTGGTAGGGACAGGGTCCGACGAGCAGTACTTC
once TRBD1 TRBJ1-5 TRBV28 CASSFPGQAFYSNQPQHF TGTGCCAGCAGTTTCCCGGGACAGGCATTCTATAGCAATCAGCCCCAGCATTTT
- - TRBJ1-5 TRBV5-6 CASSLYTSNQPQHF TGTGCCAGCAGCTTGTACACGAGCAATCAGCCCCAGCATTTT
once - TRBJ2-6 TRBV27 CASSSGATGANVLTF TGTGCCAGCAGTTCCGGAGCTACTGGGGCCAACGTCCTGACTTTC
- TRBD2 TRBJ2-4 TRBV19 CASSIRQGGNIQYF TGTGCCAGTAGTATACGTCAGGGAGGGAACATTCAGTACTTC
- TRBD2 TRBJ2-7 TRBV28 CATQLTPDGGYEQYF TGTGCCACCCAACTTACCCCGGACGGGGGGTACGAGCAGTACTTC
- TRBD1 TRBJ1-2 TRBV5-4 CASSTTGGTNGYTF TGTGCCAGCAGCACTACAGGGGGAACCAACGGCTACACCTTC
- TRBD2 TRBJ2-3 TRBV9 CASSPGTSGNTDTQYF TGTGCCAGCAGCCCCGGGACTAGCGGGAACACAGATACGCAGTATTTT
- TRBD1 TRBJ2-1 TRBV7-2 CASSSLKTGRYNEQFF TGTGCCAGCAGCTCCCTAAAGACAGGGCGCTACAATGAGCAGTTCTTC
- - TRBJ1-5 TRBV19 CASRRENQPQHF TGTGCCAGTCGACGGGAAAATCAGCCCCAGCATTTT
- - TRBJ2-1 TRBV9 CASSGQYNEQFF TGTGCCAGCAGCGGGCAATACAATGAGCAGTTCTTC
- TRBD1 TRBJ1-6 TRBV27 CASSTGAASPLHF TGTGCCAGCAGCACAGGGGCGGCTTCACCCCTCCACTTT
- - TRBJ2-7 TRBV11-2 CASSFQGSQYF TGTGCCAGCAGCTTTCAGGGCTCGCAGTACTTC
- TRBD2 TRBJ2-5 TRBV3-1/TRBV3-2 CASSQEVSGSLETQYF TGTGCCAGCAGCCAAGAGGTTAGCGGGAGTTTGGAGACCCAGTACTTC
- TRBD2 TRBJ2-7 TRBV2 CASRLAFGQYF TGTGCCAGCCGACTAGCGTTTGGGCAGTACTTC
- - TRBJ1-2 TRBV28 CASSLTGGLDYGYTF TGTGCCAGCAGTTTAACGGGGGGGCTTGACTATGGCTACACCTTC
- TRBD2 TRBJ2-3 TRBV18 CASWRGTRGSTDTQYF TGTGCCAGCTGGCGGGGGACGCGGGGCTCCACAGATACGCAGTATTTT
- TRBD1 TRBJ1-6 TRBV19 CASGQDNSPLHF TGTGCCAGCGGACAGGATAATTCACCCCTCCACTTT
- - TRBJ1-2 TRBV10-3 CAIRGGLKGYTF TGTGCCATCAGGGGAGGGCTTAAAGGCTACACCTTC
- TRBD1 TRBJ2-7 TRBV27 CASSQDRAESYEQYF TGTGCCAGCAGTCAGGACAGGGCAGAGTCCTACGAGCAGTACTTC
- - TRBJ2-7 TRBV11-2 CASSLEVHGRSYEQYF TGTGCCAGCAGCTTAGAGGTTCACGGGAGATCCTACGAGCAGTACTTC
- - TRBJ2-7 TRBV11-2 CASSEGRPYEQYF TGTGCCAGCAGCGAAGGGAGACCCTACGAGCAGTACTTC
- - TRBJ1-6 TRBV19 CASSKQDSPLHF TGTGCCAGTAGTAAACAGGATTCACCCCTCCACTTT
once TRBD1 TRBJ1-2 TRBV6-1 CASSETGVYGYTF TGTGCCAGCAGTGAGACAGGGGTATATGGCTACACCTTC
- - TRBJ1-1 TRBV10-3 CAISELSGTEAFF TGTGCCATCAGTGAGTTAAGCGGGACTGAAGCTTTCTTT
- - TRBJ2-2 TRBV18 CASSPAGTSTGELFF TGTGCCAGCTCACCAGCGGGTACAAGCACCGGGGAGCTGTTTTTT
- TRBD1 TRBJ1-5 TRBV19 CASSDRQGGSNQPQHF TGTGCCAGTAGTGACCGACAGGGCGGAAGCAATCAGCCCCAGCATTTT
- - TRBJ2-7 TRBV10-1 CATTSVYYEQYF TGCGCCACCACCAGTGTTTACTACGAGCAGTACTTC
- TRBD1 TRBJ2-7 TRBV23-1 CASSQFSRGLRYEQYF TGCGCCAGCAGTCAATTCAGCAGGGGGCTAAGGTACGAGCAGTACTTC
- TRBD2 TRBJ2-1 TRBV5-4 CASSLPIPGLAGEMKQFF TGTGCCAGCAGCTTACCAATACCGGGACTAGCGGGAGAAATGAAACAGTTCTTC
- - TRBJ2-3 TRBV5-4 CASRVGATDTQYF TGTGCCAGCAGAGTTGGGGCCACAGATACGCAGTATTTT
- TRBD1 TRBJ1-3 TRBV7-2 CASSVDRASGNTIYF TGTGCCAGCAGCGTGGACAGGGCCTCTGGAAACACCATATATTTT
- - TRBJ1-5 TRBV6-5 CASSYSSGGQPQHF TGTGCCAGCAGTTACTCGTCTGGAGGTCAGCCCCAGCATTTT
- - TRBJ1-5 TRBV3-1/TRBV3-2 CASSQGSQPQHF TGTGCCAGCAGCCAAGGTAGTCAGCCCCAGCATTTT
- TRBD1 TRBJ1-1 TRBV5-1 CASSYGQGARTEAFF TGCGCCAGCAGCTACGGACAGGGGGCGCGGACTGAAGCTTTCTTT